Listed below are T cell receptor beta chains from one sample, sequenced in a study of blood T cell repertoires in COVID-19. TCRdb's copy holds only in-frame clones and misses some; the assay was immunoSEQ multiplex PCR. The table includes hundreds of thousands of clones, 70% to 90% detected once. The sample was peripheral blood. The source of these receptors is a young woman who had recovered from COVID-19. Both conserved end residues are part of each CDR3. Each record gives: J gene, clone size, V gene, D gene, CDR3 protein. D genes are given only for firm matches. Clone size is given for some rows only: seen once, a few or many times, or a class if the clone is expanded.

J: TRBJ1-4; size: NA; V: TRBV19; D: NA; CDR3: CASSLRGERLFF
J: TRBJ1-1; size: NA; V: TRBV30; D: TRBD1; CDR3: CAWIVDRGHTEAFF
J: TRBJ2-7; size: few; V: TRBV6-5; D: NA; CDR3: CASSYVAGALYEQYF
J: TRBJ1-5; size: NA; V: TRBV6-5; D: NA; CDR3: CASSPVHYSNQPQHF
J: TRBJ1-1; size: NA; V: TRBV7-2; D: NA; CDR3: CASSLISSTEAFF
J: TRBJ1-1; size: NA; V: TRBV28; D: NA; CDR3: CASRSDTTLKEAFF
J: TRBJ2-2; size: medium-sized; V: TRBV6-4; D: NA; CDR3: CASSDSPEGDGELFF
J: TRBJ2-3; size: NA; V: TRBV29-1; D: TRBD2; CDR3: CSVEDLGRLAGAPDTQYF
J: TRBJ1-3; size: once; V: TRBV2; D: NA; CDR3: CASSDTDTGNTIYF
J: TRBJ2-1; size: NA; V: TRBV3-1/TRBV3-2; D: NA; CDR3: CASSLNTGSGWFF
J: TRBJ2-5; size: NA; V: TRBV9; D: NA; CDR3: CASSSPGVQETQYF
J: TRBJ2-7; size: NA; V: TRBV7-2; D: NA; CDR3: CASSLVSSQTSYEQYF
J: TRBJ1-5; size: NA; V: TRBV28; D: NA; CDR3: CASSASTGTVNQPQHF
J: TRBJ2-1; size: NA; V: TRBV15; D: TRBD2; CDR3: CATSGVAGNNEQFF
J: TRBJ1-1; size: once; V: TRBV11-2; D: NA; CDR3: CASSLEDRVNTEAFF
J: TRBJ2-7; size: few; V: TRBV3-1/TRBV3-2; D: TRBD2; CDR3: CASSLAREGVYEQYF
J: TRBJ1-1; size: NA; V: TRBV6-5; D: TRBD1; CDR3: CASSYSMGQSNTEAFF
J: TRBJ2-1; size: NA; V: TRBV14; D: NA; CDR3: CASSQERGGYYPFNEQFF
J: TRBJ2-1; size: once; V: TRBV18; D: NA; CDR3: CASSPDPGSYNEQFF
J: TRBJ1-6; size: NA; V: TRBV5-4; D: TRBD1; CDR3: CASSLNRGVGSPLHF
J: TRBJ2-4; size: NA; V: TRBV27; D: TRBD2; CDR3: CASPSWLAGGPKNIQYF
J: TRBJ2-5; size: NA; V: TRBV18; D: TRBD1; CDR3: CASSSRTGKLWETQYF